The sequence of this T cell receptor (beta chain) was determined in a study of Ad26.COV2.S vaccination and SARS-CoV-2 variants. At the level of the study: The trial was COV1001 and the donor's arm was Ad26.COV2.S. Ad26.COV2.S was injected intramuscularly once or twice, 56 days apart. General study findings and limits: Researchers cautioned that TCR breadth and depth analyses may have underestimated total T cell responses. Once vaccination had occurred, spike-specific CD8+ and CD4+ T cell responses reportedly showed substantial breadth.

Points on this clone: Its antigen remains unknown.

The treatment: 19 received Ad26.COV2.S at low or high dose, single or two shots; roughly five received placebo; per-sample allocation not given. After the first vaccine or placebo injection, samples were drawn on day 63. Trimming removed 3 bases from V and 3 bases from J, with 13 bases in between. This CDR3 spans 15 amino acids. The germline V gene encodes CDR1 SEHNR and CDR2 FQNEAQ (reference sequence). The table came from immunoSEQ multiplex PCR; TCRdb's copy has only in-frame clones and leaves some out. The data show roughly 680,000 clones, 80% to 90% seen once. The source was peripheral blood, collected in a trial of Ad26.COV2.S vaccine versus placebo. The chain is built from TRBV7-9 and TRBJ2-3; D gene unclear. This clonotype was obtained from a person between 18 and 60 years old who received the Ad26.COV2.S COVID-19 vaccine or a placebo. The CDR3 loop reads CASSFSVVMTDTQYF. The CDR3 region has the DNA TGTGCCAGCAGCTTTTCTGTGGTAATGACAGATACGCAGTATTTT.